Detailed here is one T cell receptor beta chain. Its antigen remains unknown. The data belong to a study of Ad26.COV2.S vaccination and SARS-CoV-2 variants. Study information: Within the COV1001 Ad26.COV2.S trial arm, the donor was enrolled.

Some clones are missing from TCRdb's copy, which holds only in-frame ones; the method was immunoSEQ multiplex PCR. The repertoire consists of more than 300,000 clones, with approximately 86% occurring once and the leading ten covering more than 1.5%. V shed 4 bases, J shed 3 bases, and the junction held 3 bases outside the gene matches. CDR3 size: 14 residues. Germline CDR1 LGHDT, CDR2 YNNKEL (reference sequence). This sample's treatment: around 19 received Ad26.COV2.S at low or high dose, single or two shots; five or six received placebo; per-sample allocation not given. Sampling occurred on day 63 after the first vaccine or placebo injection. In Boston, the donor was an adult between 18-55 years of age. Study-level findings and limits: It was found that vaccine and placebo recipients had similar non-spike TCR breadth.

The TCR comes from a person between 18 and 60 years old who received the Ad26.COV2.S COVID-19 vaccine or a placebo. The sample in question was peripheral blood, obtained in a trial of Ad26.COV2.S vaccine versus placebo. The chain links TRBV3-1 (or the pseudogene TRBV3-2) to TRBJ1-5; TRBD1 matches at 7 bases. CDR3 protein: CASSPGQPNQPQHF. The CDR3 DNA is TGTGCCAGCAGCCCGGGACAGCCCAATCAGCCCCAGCATTTT.